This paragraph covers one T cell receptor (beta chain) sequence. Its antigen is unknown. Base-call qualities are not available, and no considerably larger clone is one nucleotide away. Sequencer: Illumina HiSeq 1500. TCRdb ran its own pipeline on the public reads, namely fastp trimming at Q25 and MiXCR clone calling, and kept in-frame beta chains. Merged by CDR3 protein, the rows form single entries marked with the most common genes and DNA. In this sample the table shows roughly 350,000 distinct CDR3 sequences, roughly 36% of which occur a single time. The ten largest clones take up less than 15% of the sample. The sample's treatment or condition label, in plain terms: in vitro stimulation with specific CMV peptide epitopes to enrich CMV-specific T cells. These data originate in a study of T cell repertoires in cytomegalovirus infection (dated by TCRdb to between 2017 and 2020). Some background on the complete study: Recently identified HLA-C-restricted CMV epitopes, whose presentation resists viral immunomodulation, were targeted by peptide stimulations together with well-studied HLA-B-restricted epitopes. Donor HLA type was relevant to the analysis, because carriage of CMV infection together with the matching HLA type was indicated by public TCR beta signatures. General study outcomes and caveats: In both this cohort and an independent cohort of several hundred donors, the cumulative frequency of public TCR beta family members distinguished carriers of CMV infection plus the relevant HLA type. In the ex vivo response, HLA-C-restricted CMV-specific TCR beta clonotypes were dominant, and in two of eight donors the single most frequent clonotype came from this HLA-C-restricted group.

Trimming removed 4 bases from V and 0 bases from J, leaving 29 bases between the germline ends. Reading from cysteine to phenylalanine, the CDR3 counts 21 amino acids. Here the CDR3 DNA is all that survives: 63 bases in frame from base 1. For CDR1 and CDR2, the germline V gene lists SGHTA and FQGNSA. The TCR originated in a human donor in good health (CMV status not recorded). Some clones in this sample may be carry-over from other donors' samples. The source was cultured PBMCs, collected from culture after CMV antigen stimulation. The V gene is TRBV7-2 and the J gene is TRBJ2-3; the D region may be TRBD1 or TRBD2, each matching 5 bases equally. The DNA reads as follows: TGTGCCAGCAGCTGTTTACCTAATGGGTTAGGGGCGCGGGTTAGCACAGATACGCAGTATTTT. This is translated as CASSCLPNGLGARVSTDTQYF.